This T cell receptor beta chain came from a study of blood T cells in healthy people across ages. Notes on this clonotype: A clone one base away is much larger, so this may be a read error.

CDR1 and CDR2 from the germline V gene are ENHRY and SYGVKD. The CDR3 loop spans 15 amino acids. Through a sample-barcoded 5' primer and a J-beta primer mix, a second PCR was run for about 7 to 12 cycles. TCRdb processed the 5' RACE reads anew with MiXCR; each CDR3 protein has one entry. The sample carries 1.5 million to 2 million distinct CDR3 sequences, approximately 28% recorded once. Material for sequencing was blood. The chain couples TRBV10-3 to TRBJ2-7, with D uncertain. The TCR was taken from a woman aged 30 to 39 in good health. This CDR3 reads CAIGESVAVSYEQYF. CDR3 coding DNA: TGTGCCATCGGTGAGTCGGTGGCGGTTTCCTACGAGCAGTACTTC.